This T cell receptor (beta chain) was obtained from a study of identical twins' blood T cells. TCRdb redid the calling of the 5' RACE reads with MiXCR, one entry per CDR3 protein. The sample shows 300,000 to 450,000 distinct CDR3 sequences, about 28% of them seen only once. In the case of this clonotype: Its target is unknown.

Study-wide points: Shared CDR3 clonotype counts between two donors mainly tracked the product of their cloneset sizes, twins included. Twin repertoire similarity may partly reflect shared environment. Out-of-frame TCRbeta clonotypes reportedly had markedly more similar V usage in twins than unrelated donors. Abundant TCRbeta CDR3s overlapped more between twins than with unrelated donors.

The specimen was PBMCs. The sequence came from a woman between 18 and 50 years old in good health.

The CDR3 here is CAISELGQGQSPLHF. The CDR3, as DNA: TGTGCCATCAGTGAGTTAGGACAGGGTCAATCACCCCTCCACTTT. This chain joins TRBV10-3 and TRBJ1-6, with 8 bases lining up with TRBD1. The CDR3 totals 15 residues. V lost 1 base to trimming and J lost 10 bases; unmatched junction nucleotides: 6. CDR1 ENHRY and CDR2 SYGVKD come from the germline V gene.